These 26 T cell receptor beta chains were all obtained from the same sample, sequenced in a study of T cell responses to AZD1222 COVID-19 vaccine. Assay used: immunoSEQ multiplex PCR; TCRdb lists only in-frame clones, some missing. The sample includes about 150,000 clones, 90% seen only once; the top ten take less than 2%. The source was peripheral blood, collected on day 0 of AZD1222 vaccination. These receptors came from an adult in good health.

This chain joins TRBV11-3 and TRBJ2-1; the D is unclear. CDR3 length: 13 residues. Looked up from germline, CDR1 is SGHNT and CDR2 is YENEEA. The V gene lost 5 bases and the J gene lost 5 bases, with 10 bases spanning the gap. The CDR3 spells CASSLGLNNEQFF. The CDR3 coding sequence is TGTGCCAGCAGCCTAGGGCTCAACAATGAGCAGTTCTTC.

The CDR3 nucleotides are TGTGCCAGCAGCTTGACTCCGGGATCTACCTACGAGCAGTACTTC. Amino acid sequence: CASSLTPGSTYEQYF. This rearrangement joins TRBV7-2 to TRBJ2-7; maybe TRBD2 (5 bases). The CDR3 length is 15 residues. CDR1 and CDR2 (germline): SGHTA, FQGNSA. V lost 3 bases and J lost 2, with 14 bases in between.

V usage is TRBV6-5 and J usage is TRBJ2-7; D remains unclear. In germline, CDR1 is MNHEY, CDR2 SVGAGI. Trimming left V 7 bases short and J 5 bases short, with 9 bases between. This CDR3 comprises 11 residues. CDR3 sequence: CASTEGHEQYF. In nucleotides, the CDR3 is TGTGCCAGCACCGAAGGACACGAGCAGTACTTC.

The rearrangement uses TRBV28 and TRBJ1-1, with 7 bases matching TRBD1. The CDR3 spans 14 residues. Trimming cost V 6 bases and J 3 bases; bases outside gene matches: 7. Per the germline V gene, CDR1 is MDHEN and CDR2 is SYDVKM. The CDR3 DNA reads TGTGCCAGCAGATACAGGGGCGCTTACACTGAAGCTTTCTTT. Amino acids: CASRYRGAYTEAFF. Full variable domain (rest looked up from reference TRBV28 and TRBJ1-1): DVKVTQSSRYLVKRTGEKVFLECVQDMDHENMFWYRQDPGLGLRLIYFSYDVKMKEKGDIPEGYSVSREKKERFSLILESASTNQTSMYLCASRYRGAYTEAFFGQGTRLTVV.

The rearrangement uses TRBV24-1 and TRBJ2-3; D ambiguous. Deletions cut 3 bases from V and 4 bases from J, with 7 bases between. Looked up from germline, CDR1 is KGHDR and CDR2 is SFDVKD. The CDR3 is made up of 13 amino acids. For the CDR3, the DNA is TGTGCCACCAGTGATCCTGTTTCAGATACGCAGTATTTT. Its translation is CATSDPVSDTQYF.

The CDR3 nucleotides read TGTGCCAGCAGCCACGGTCAGGAGCAGTACTTC. This sequence encodes CASSHGQEQYF. The chain joins TRBV3-1 (or the pseudogene TRBV3-2) to TRBJ2-7; D unclear. V was clipped by 3 bases and J by 7 bases, with 7 bases between them. Looked up from germline, CDR1 is LGHDT and CDR2 is YNNKEL (reference sequence). The CDR3 covers 11 residues.

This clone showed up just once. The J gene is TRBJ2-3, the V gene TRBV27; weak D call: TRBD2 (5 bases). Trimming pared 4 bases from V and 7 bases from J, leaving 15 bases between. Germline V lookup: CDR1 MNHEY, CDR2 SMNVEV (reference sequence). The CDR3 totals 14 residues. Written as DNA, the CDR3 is TGTGCCAGCAGTTCCGATGAGGGAGCCTATACGCAGTATTTT. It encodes CASSSDEGAYTQYF.

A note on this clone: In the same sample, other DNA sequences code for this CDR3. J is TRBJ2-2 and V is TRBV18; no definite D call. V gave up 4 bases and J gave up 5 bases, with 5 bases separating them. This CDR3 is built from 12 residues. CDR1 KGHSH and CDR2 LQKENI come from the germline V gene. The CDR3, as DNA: TGTGCCAGCTCACGTAGAACCGGGGAGCTGTTTTTT. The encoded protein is CASSRRTGELFF.

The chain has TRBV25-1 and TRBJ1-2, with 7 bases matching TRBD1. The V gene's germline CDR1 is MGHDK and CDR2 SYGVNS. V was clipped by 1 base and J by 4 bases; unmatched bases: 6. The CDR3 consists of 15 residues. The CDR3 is CASSESTGLGYGYTF. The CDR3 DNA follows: TGTGCCAGCAGTGAATCGACAGGGTTAGGCTATGGCTACACCTTC.

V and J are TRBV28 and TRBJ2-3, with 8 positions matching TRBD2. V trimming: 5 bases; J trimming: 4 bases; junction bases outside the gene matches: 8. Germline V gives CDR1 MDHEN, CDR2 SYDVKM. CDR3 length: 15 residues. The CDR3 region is CASSPGGGRADTQYF. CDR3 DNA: TGTGCCAGCAGTCCCGGGGGGGGAAGGGCAGATACGCAGTATTTT.

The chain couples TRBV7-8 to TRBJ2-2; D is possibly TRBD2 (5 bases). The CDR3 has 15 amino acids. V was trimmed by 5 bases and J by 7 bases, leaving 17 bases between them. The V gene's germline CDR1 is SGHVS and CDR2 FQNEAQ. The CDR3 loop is CASSPSLTSYGELFF. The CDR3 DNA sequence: TGTGCCAGCAGCCCTTCATTAACTAGTTACGGGGAGCTGTTTTTT.

CDR3 sequence: CASSIGRLYEQYF. The CDR3 coding sequence is TGTGCCAGTAGTATCGGGCGGCTCTACGAGCAGTACTTC. The J gene is TRBJ2-7, the V gene TRBV19; D remains ambiguous. Trimming took 3 bases from V and 3 from J, leaving 9 bases between them. The CDR3 totals 13 residues. Germline CDR1 and CDR2: LNHDA and SQIVND (reference sequence).

The CDR3 region has the DNA TGTGCCAGCAGCTTGGGTAGCGGGAGGGGCAATGAGCAGTTCTTC. This gives the protein CASSLGSGRGNEQFF. This rearrangement joins TRBV5-4 to TRBJ2-1; 11 bases are shared with TRBD2. CDR1 is SGHNT, CDR2 YYREEE, per germline (reference sequence). The CDR3 sequence is 15 residues long. Trimming at V came to 0 bases and at J to 6 bases, leaving 2 bases not matched to a gene.

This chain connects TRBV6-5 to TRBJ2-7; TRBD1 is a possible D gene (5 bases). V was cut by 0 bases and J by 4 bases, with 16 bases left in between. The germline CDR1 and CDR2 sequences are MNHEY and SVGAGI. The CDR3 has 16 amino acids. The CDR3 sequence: CASSYSSRGWGYEQYF. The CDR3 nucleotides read TGTGCCAGCAGTTACTCGAGTAGGGGCTGGGGTTACGAGCAGTACTTC.

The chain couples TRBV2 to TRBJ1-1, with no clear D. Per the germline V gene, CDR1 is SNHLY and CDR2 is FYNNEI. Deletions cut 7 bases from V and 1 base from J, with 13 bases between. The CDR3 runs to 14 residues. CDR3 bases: TGTGCCAGCACCTGGGGTTTGACGAACACTGAAGCTTTCTTT. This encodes CASTWGLTNTEAFF.

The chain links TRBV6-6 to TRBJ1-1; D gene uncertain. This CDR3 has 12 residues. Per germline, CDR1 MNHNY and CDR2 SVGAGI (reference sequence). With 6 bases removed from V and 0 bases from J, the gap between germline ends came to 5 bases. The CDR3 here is CASSPLNTEAFF. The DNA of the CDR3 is TGTGCCAGCAGCCCATTGAACACTGAAGCTTTCTTT.

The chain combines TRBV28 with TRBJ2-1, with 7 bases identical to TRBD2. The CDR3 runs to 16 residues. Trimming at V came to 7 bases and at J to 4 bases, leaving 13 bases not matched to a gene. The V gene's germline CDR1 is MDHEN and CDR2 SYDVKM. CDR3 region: CASIIMGLAAYNEQFF. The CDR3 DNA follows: TGTGCCAGCATCATTATGGGGCTAGCGGCATACAATGAGCAGTTCTTC.

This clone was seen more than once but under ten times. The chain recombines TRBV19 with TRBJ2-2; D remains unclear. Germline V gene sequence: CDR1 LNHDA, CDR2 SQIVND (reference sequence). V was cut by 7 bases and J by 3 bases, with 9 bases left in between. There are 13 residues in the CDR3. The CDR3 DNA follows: TGTGCCAGTAATGAGGACGACACCGGGGAGCTGTTTTTT. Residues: CASNEDDTGELFF.

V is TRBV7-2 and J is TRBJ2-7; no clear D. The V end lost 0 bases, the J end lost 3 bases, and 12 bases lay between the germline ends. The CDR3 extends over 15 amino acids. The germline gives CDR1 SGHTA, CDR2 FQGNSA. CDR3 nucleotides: TGTGCCAGCAGCTTAGCGGTAACTACTCTCTACGAGCAGTACTTC. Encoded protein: CASSLAVTTLYEQYF.

The CDR3 protein is CASRIRLAGNTGELFF. In nucleotides, the CDR3 is TGTGCCAGCAGGATAAGACTAGCGGGAAATACCGGGGAGCTGTTTTTT. The chain couples TRBV7-2 to TRBJ2-2; 11 positions match TRBD2. V lost 6 bases and J lost 5; bases outside the gene matches: 8. From germline, CDR1 is SGHTA and CDR2 FQGNSA. CDR3 length equals 16 residues. The full variable domain, its missing parts supplied by reference TRBV7-2 and TRBJ2-2, is GAGVSQSPSNKVTEKGKDVELRCDPISGHTALYWYRQSLGQGLEFLIYFQGNSAPDKSGLPSDRFSAERTGGSVSTLTIQRTQQEDSAVYLCASRIRLAGNTGELFFGEGSRLTVL.

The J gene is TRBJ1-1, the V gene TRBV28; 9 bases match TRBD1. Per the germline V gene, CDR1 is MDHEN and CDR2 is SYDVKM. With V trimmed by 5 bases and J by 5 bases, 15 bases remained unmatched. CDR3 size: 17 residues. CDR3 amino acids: CASSTSTPGTGWTEAFF. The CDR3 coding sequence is TGTGCCAGCAGTACCTCAACACCCGGGACAGGGTGGACTGAAGCTTTCTTT.

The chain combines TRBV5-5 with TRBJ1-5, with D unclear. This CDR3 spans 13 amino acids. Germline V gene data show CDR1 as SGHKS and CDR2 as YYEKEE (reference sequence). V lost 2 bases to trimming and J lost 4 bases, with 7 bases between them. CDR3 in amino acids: CASSFLVNQPQHF. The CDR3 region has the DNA TGTGCCAGCAGCTTCTTAGTTAATCAGCCCCAGCATTTT.

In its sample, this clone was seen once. The CDR3 is CASSSPEEAGNQPQHF. CDR3 DNA: TGTGCCAGCAGTTCCCCAGAGGAGGCGGGCAATCAGCCCCAGCATTTT. The chain recombines TRBV28 with TRBJ1-5; D is unresolved. The CDR3 totals 16 residues. Trimming took off 4 bases at V and 2 bases at J, with 15 bases between the two ends. Per germline, CDR1 MDHEN and CDR2 SYDVKM.

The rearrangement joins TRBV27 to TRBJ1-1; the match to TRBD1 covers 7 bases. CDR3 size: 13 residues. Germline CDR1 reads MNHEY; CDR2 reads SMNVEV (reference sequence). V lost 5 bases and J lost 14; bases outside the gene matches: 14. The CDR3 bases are TGTGCCAGCAGTGTAAGGGGGCGGGCCGGCGCCTTCTTT. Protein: CASSVRGRAGAFF.

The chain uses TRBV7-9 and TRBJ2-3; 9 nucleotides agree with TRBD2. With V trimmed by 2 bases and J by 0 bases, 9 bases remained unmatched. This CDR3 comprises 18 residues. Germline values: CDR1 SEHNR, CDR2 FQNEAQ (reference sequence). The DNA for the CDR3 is TGTGCCAGCAGCTTATGGAGCGGGAGGAGGATTAGCACAGATACGCAGTATTTT. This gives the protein CASSLWSGRRISTDTQYF.

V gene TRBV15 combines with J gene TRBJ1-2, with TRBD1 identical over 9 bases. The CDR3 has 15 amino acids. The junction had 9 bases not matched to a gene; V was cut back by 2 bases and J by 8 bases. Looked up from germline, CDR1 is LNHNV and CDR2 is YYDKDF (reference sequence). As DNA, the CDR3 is TGTGCCACCAGCAGATCTTGGACAGGGGAAGGAGGCTACACCTTC. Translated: CATSRSWTGEGGYTF.